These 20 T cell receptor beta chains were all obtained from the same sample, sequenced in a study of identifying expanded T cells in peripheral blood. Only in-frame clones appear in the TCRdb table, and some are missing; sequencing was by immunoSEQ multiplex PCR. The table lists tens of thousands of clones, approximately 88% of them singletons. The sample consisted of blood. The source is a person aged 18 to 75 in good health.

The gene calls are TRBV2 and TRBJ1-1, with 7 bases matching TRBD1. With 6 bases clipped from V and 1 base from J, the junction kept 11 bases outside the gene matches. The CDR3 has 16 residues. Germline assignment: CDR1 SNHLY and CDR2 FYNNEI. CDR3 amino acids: CASRHMDRLGNTEAFF. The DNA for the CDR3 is TGTGCCAGCAGGCACATGGACAGGCTGGGGAACACTGAAGCTTTCTTT.

DNA of the CDR3: TGTGCCAGCACCTCGAGGACAGGGAGGGCCGGGGAGCTGTTTTTT. Its protein product is CASTSRTGRAGELFF. The V call is TRBV7-9, the J call TRBJ2-2, with a possible D match to TRBD1 (8 bases). V was pared by 7 bases and J by 6 bases, with 18 bases between. There are 15 residues in the CDR3. Germline V lookup: CDR1 SEHNR, CDR2 FQNEAQ (reference sequence).

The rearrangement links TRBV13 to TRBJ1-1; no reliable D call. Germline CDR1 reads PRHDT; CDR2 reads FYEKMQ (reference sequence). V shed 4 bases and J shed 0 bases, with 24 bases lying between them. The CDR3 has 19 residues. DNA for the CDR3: TGTGCCAGCAGCTCCACAACCCAAACACGGCTGTCTTTGAACACTGAAGCTTTCTTT. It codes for CASSSTTQTRLSLNTEAFF.

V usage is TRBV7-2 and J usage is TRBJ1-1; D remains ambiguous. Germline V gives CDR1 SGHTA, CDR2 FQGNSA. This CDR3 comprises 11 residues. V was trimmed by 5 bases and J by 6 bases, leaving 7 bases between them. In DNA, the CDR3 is TGTGCCAGCAGCCGAGCGTCTGAAGCTTTCTTT. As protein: CASSRASEAFF.

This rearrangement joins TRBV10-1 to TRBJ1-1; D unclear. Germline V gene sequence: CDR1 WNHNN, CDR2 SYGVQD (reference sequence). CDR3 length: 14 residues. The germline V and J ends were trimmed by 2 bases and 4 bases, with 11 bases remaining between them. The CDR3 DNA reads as TGCGCCAGCAGTGAGGAAAAGGGAATCACTGAAGCTTTCTTT. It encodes CASSEEKGITEAFF.

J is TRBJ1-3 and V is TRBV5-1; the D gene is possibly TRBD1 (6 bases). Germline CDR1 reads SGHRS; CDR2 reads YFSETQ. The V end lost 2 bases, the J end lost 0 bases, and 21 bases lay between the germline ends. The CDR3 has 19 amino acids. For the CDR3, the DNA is TGCGCCAGCAGCTTCGGACGGGGGCGCCCCGGACCCTCTGGAAACACCATATATTTT. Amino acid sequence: CASSFGRGRPGPSGNTIYF.

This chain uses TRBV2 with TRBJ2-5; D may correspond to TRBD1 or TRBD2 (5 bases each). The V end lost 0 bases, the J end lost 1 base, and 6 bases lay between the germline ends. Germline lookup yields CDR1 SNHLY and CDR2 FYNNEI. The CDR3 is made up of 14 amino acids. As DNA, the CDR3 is TGTGCCAGCAGTGAAGCGGGACGCCAAGAGACCCAGTACTTC. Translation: CASSEAGRQETQYF.

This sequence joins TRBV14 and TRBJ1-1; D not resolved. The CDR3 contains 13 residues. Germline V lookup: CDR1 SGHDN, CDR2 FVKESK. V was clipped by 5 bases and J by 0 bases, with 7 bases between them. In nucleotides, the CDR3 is TGTGCCAGCAGCGAACTGATGAACACTGAAGCTTTCTTT. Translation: CASSELMNTEAFF. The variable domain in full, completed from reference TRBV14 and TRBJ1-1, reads EAGVTQFPSHSVIEKGQTVTLRCDPISGHDNLYWYRRVMGKEIKFLLHFVKESKQDESGMPNNRFLAERTGGTYSTLKVQPAELEDSGVYFCASSELMNTEAFFGQGTRLTVV.

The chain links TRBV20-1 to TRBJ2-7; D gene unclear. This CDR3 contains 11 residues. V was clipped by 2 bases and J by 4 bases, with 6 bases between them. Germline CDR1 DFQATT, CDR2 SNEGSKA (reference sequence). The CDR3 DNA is TGCAGTGCTAGAAATATGTACGAGCAGTACTTC. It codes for CSARNMYEQYF.

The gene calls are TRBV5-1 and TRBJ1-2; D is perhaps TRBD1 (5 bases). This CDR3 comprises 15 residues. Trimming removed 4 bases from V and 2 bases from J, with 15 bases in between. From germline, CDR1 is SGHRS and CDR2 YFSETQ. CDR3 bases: TGCGCCAGCAGCCCGGGGACCGCCCTAAACTATGGCTACACCTTC. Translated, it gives CASSPGTALNYGYTF.

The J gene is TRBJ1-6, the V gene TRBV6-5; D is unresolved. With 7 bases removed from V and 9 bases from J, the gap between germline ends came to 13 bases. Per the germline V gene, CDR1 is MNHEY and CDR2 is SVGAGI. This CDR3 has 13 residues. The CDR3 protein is CASTTGILSPLHF. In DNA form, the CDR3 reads TGTGCCAGCACCACCGGAATCCTTTCACCCCTCCACTTT.

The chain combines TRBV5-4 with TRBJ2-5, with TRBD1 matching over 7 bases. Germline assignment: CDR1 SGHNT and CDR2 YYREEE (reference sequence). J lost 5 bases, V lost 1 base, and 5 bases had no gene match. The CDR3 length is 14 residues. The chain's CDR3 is CASSLWQGVETQYF. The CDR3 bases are TGTGCCAGCAGCTTGTGGCAGGGGGTGGAGACCCAGTACTTC.

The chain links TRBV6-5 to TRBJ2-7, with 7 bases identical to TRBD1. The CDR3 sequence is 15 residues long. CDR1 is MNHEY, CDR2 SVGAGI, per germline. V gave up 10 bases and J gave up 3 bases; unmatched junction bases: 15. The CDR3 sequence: CATSRAGTAIYEQYF. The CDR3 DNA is TGTGCCACCTCGAGGGCCGGGACAGCGATCTACGAGCAGTACTTC.

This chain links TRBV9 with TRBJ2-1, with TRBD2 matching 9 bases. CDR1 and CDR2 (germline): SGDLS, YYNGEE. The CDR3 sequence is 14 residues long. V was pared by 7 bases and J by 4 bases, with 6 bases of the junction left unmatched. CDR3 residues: CASDLAGTYNEQFF. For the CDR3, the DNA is TGTGCCAGCGATCTAGCGGGGACTTACAATGAGCAGTTCTTC.

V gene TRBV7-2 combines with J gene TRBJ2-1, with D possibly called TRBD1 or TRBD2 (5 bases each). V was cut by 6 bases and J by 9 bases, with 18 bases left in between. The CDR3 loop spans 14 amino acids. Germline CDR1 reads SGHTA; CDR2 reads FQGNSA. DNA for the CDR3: TGTGCCAGCAGGCCACCCCGGGACGGCAGTGAGCAGTTCTTC. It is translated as CASRPPRDGSEQFF.

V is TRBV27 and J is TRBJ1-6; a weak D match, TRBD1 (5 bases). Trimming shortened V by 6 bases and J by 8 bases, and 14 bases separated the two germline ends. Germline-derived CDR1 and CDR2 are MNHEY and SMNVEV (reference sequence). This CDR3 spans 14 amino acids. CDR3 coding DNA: TGTGCCAGCAGGAGACAGAATACATATTCACCCCTCCACTTT. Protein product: CASRRQNTYSPLHF.

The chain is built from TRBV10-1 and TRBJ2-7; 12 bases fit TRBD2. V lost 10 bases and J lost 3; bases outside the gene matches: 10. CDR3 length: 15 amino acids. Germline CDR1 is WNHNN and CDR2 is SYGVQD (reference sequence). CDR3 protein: CAIPGLAGSDYEQYF. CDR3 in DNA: TGCGCCATTCCCGGACTAGCGGGGTCCGACTACGAGCAGTACTTC.

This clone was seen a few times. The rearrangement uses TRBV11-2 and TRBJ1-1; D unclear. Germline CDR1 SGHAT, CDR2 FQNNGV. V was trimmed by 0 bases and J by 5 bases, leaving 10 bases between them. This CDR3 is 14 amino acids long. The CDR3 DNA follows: TGTGCCAGCAGCTTAGAGGGGTATAGGACTGAAGCTTTCTTT. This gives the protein CASSLEGYRTEAFF.

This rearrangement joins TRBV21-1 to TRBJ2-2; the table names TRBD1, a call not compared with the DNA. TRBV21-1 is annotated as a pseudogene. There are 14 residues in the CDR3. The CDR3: CASSKHQGVGELFF. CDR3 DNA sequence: TGTGCCAGCAGCAAACATCAGGGTGTCGGGGAGCTGTTTTTT.

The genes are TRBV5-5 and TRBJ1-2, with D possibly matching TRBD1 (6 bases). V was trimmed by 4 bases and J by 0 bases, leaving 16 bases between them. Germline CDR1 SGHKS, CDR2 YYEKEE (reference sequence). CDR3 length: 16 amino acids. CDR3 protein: CASSTQNRESNYGYTF. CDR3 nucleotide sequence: TGTGCCAGCAGCACCCAGAACAGGGAGTCTAACTATGGCTACACCTTC.